This T cell receptor beta chain was captured by sequencing in a study of beta chain features in type 1 diabetes. A few counts support this clone. Its antigen is unidentified. The study reverse transcribed the entire isolated RNA, so it sequenced expressed TCRB transcripts. An average approximately 3.5 million reads came from naive, central memory and regulatory T cell samples. Clones were sequenced by immunoSEQ multiplex PCR, and TCRdb holds only the in-frame ones, with some missing. Of hundreds of thousands of clones in the sample, about 15% are singletons; the top ten hold about 0.014%. Study-wide points: Shorter templates might be favored by PCR, and equally so in patients and in controls. Relative to healthy donors, patients appeared to have naive, central memory and Treg TCRB repertoires that were more similar. VDJ junctions from patients with type 1 diabetes contained fewer insertions and more deletions. TCRB CDR3 length was moderately but significantly reduced in all four CD4+ subsets of Type 1 diabetes patients.

Sample: naive CD4+ T cells from blood. The sequence came from a man younger than 35 with type 1 diabetes.

The CDR3 DNA follows: TGCAGCGTTGACGGGATAGCGGGAGGCCCAATCTACAATGAGCAGTTCTTC. It encodes CSVDGIAGGPIYNEQFF. The rearrangement links TRBV29-1 to TRBJ2-1; 10 nucleotides align to TRBD2. The CDR3 extends over 17 amino acids. The V and J ends lost 3 bases and 3 bases, in that order; junction bases with no gene match: 11. From germline, CDR1 is SQVTM and CDR2 ANQGSEA.